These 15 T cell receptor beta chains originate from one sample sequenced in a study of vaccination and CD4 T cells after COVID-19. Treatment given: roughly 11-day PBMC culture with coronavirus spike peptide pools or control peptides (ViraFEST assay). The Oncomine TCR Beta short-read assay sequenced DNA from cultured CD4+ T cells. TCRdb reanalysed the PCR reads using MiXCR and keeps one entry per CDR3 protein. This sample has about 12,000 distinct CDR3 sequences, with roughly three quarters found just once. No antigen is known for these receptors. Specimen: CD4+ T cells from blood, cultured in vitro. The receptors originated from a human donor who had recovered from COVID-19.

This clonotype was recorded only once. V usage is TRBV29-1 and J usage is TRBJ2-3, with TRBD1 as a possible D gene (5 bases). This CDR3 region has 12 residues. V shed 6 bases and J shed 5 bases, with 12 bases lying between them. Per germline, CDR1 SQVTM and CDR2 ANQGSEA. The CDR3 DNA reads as TGCAGCGTCGGACATTTGCAAGATACGCAGTATTTT. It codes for CSVGHLQDTQYF.

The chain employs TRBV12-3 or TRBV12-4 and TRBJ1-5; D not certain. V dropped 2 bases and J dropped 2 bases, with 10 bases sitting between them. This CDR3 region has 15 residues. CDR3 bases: TGTGCCAGCAGTTTACTCAGGAGCGGCAATCAGCCCCAGCATTTT. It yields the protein CASSLLRSGNQPQHF.

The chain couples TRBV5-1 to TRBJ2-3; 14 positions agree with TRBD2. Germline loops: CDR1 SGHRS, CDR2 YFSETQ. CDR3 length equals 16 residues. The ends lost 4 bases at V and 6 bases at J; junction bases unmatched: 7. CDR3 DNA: TGCGCCAGCAGCACGGGACTAGCGGGAGCTGGTGATACGCAGTATTTT. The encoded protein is CASSTGLAGAGDTQYF.

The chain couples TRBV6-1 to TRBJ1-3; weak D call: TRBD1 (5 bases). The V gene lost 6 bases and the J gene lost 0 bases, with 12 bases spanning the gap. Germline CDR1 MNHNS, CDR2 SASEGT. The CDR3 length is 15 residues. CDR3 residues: CASSSGGASGNTIYF. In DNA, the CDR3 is TGTGCCAGCAGCTCTGGAGGGGCCTCTGGAAACACCATATATTTT.

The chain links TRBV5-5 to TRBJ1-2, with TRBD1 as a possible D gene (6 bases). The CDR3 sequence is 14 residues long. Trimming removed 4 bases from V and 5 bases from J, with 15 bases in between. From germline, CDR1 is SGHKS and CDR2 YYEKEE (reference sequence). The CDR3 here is CASSRPTGWYGYTF. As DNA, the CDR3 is TGTGCCAGCAGCCGACCCACAGGGTGGTATGGCTACACCTTC. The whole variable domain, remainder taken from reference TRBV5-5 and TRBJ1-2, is DAGVTQSPTHLIKTRGQQVTLRCSPISGHKSVSWYQQVLGQGPQFIFQYYEKEERGRGNFPDRFSARQFPNYSSELNVNALLLGDSALYLCASSRPTGWYGYTFGSGTRLTVV.

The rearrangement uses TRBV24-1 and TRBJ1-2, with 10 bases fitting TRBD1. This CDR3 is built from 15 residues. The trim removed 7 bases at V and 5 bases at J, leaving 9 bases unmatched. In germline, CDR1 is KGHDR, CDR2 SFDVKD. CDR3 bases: TGTGCCACCAGCTCGACAGGGGGCCCTAGGTATGGCTACACCTTC. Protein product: CATSSTGGPRYGYTF.

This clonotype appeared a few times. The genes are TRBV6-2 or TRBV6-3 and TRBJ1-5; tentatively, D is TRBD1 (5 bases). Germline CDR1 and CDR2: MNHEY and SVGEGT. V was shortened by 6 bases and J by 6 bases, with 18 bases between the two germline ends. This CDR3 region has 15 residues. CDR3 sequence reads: CASSTGGTGFQPQHF. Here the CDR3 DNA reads TGTGCCAGCAGCACCGGGGGAACAGGCTTTCAGCCCCAGCATTTT.

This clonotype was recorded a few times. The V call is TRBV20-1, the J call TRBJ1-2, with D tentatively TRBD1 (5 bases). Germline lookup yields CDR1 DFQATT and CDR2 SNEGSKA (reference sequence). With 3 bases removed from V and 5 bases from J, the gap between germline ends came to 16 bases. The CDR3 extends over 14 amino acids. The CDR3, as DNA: TGCAGTGCTAGGGGCAGGGCCCCCGCTTATGGCTACACCTTC. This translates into CSARGRAPAYGYTF.

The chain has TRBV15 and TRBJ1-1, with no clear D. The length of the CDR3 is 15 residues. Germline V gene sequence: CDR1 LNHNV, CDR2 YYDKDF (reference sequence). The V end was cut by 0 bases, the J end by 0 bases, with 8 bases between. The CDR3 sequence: CATSRDGPLNTEAFF. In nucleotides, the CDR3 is TGTGCCACCAGCAGAGATGGCCCCTTGAACACTGAAGCTTTCTTT.

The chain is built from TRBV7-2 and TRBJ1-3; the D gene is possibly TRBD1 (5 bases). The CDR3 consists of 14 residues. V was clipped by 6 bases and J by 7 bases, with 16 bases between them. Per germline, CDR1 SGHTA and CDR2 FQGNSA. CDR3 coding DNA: TGTGCCAGCAGTCCAGGGTATCTAACCAACACCATATATTTT. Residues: CASSPGYLTNTIYF.

The CDR3 region is CASSRGSETQYF. CDR3 nucleotides: TGTGCCAGCAGCAGGGGGAGCGAGACCCAGTACTTC. The chain uses TRBV6-4 and TRBJ2-5, with 7 nucleotides matching TRBD1. After removal of 6 bases from V and 5 bases from J, the junction contained 3 bases not matched to a gene. The CDR3 spans 12 residues. Germline V gene sequence: CDR1 MRHNA, CDR2 SNTAGT.

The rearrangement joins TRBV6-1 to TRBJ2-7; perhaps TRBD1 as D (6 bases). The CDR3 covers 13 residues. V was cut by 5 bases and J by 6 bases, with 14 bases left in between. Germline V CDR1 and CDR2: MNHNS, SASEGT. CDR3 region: CASSNRVGGEQYF. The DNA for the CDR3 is TGTGCCAGCAGTAACAGGGTTGGTGGCGAGCAGTACTTC.

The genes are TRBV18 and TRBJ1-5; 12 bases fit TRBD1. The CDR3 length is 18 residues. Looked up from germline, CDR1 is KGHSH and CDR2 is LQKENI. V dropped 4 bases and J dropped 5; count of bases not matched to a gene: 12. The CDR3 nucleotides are TGTGCCAGCTCACGTTCCGGGACAGGGGGCGGTATTGATCAGCCCCAGCATTTT. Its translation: CASSRSGTGGGIDQPQHF.

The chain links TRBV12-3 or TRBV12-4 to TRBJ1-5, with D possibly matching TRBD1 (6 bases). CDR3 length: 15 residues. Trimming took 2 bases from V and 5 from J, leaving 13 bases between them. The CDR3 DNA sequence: TGTGCCAGCAGTTTATCGCGCAGGGGTCATCAGCCCCAGCATTTT. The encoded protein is CASSLSRRGHQPQHF.

Here the CDR3 reads CASSFYSGGSTDTQYF. Written as DNA, the CDR3 is TGTGCCAGCAGCTTCTATTCCGGTGGGAGCACAGATACGCAGTATTTT. The chain uses TRBV7-8 and TRBJ2-3; no definite D call. The CDR3 runs to 16 residues. Germline assignment: CDR1 SGHVS and CDR2 FQNEAQ. Trimming removed 3 bases at V and 0 bases at J, with 13 bases between.